This entry lists 3 T cell receptor beta chains sequenced from one sample in a study of T cell repertoires in cytomegalovirus infection. Via MiXCR, TCRdb re-called the reads, giving one row per CDR3 protein. Of fewer than 350,000 distinct CDR3 sequences listed, approximately 9.5% were seen once; the top ten hold around 4.5%. What was sequenced was PBMCs. The receptors come from a human donor in good health (CMV status not recorded). Some clones in this sample may be carry-over from other donors' samples.

The chain couples TRBV6-8 to TRBJ2-1; TRBD2 matches 7 bases. CDR1 and CDR2 from the germline V gene are MNHGY and SAAAGT. Trimming took 6 bases from V and 5 from J; bases not matched to a gene: 10. The CDR3 consists of 15 residues. CDR3 loop: CASRSTSGGDNEQFF. Here the CDR3 DNA reads TGTGCCAGCAGGTCTACTTCTGGGGGGGACAATGAGCAGTTCTTC.

This clonotype was seen ten or more times. Here the CDR3 DNA reads TGTGCCAGCAGCTTAATGGCCAGGGGCGCCGATCAGCCCCAGCATTTT. Its protein product is CASSLMARGADQPQHF. V usage is TRBV7-2 and J usage is TRBJ1-5; D perhaps matches TRBD1 (6 bases). CDR1 is SGHTA, CDR2 FQGNSA, per germline. The V and J ends lost 2 bases and 5 bases respectively, with 16 bases between them. The CDR3 has 16 residues.

The V call is TRBV7-2, the J call TRBJ1-5; no clear D. The CDR3 is 17 residues long. Germline V lookup: CDR1 SGHTA, CDR2 FQGNSA. Trimming removed 1 base from V and 2 bases from J, with 15 bases in between. Here the CDR3 DNA reads TGTGCCAGCAGCTTAGGGGGTAAAGGCAGACGCAATCAGCCCCAGCATTTT. The encoded protein is CASSLGGKGRRNQPQHF.